This T cell receptor beta chain was documented in a study of CD8 T cells in ankylosing spondylitis. Study-wide results and limits: Seven or eight highly homologous variants formed a TCR beta motif that appeared characteristic of ankylosing spondylitis blood. Earlier authors reported some of these motif variants in reactive arthritis synovial fluid and blood. Reportedly, matched ankylosing spondylitis synovial fluid was significantly enriched for disease-linked clones. CD8+ cells made up the disease-linked clones, which were relatively rare in peripheral blood.

Researchers built TCR beta libraries using quantitative 5'-RACE with molecular barcodes. Each CDR3 protein is one row after TCRdb ran MiXCR on the 5' RACE reads. The repertoire holds fewer than 550,000 distinct CDR3 sequences, approximately 5% seen once, with around 3.4% in the top ten. This clonotype was detected a few times. Its antigen is unidentified. Sequences were obtained from blood, either unsorted or a sorted T cell fraction (not recorded which). The receptor was derived from a male donor with ankylosing spondylitis.

For the CDR3, the DNA is TGTGCCAGCAGCTTGTGGACGTTAGGGACGTATGGCTACACCTTC. Amino acid sequence: CASSLWTLGTYGYTF. V is TRBV5-6 and J is TRBJ1-2; tentatively, D is TRBD1 (5 bases). The CDR3 covers 15 residues. V was cut by 1 base and J by 5 bases, with 15 bases left in between. Germline values: CDR1 SGHDT, CDR2 YYEEEE.